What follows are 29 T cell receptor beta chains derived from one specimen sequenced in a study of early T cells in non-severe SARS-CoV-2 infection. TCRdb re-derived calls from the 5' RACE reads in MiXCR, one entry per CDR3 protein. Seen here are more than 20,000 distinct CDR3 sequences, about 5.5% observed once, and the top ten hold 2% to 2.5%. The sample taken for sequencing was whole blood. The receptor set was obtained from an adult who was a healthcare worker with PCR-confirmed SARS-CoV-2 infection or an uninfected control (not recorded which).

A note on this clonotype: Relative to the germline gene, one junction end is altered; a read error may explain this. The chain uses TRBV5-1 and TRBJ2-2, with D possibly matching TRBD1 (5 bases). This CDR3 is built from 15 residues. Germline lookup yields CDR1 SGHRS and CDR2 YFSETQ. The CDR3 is CTSSLVRVATGELFF. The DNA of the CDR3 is TGCACCAGCAGCTTGGTCAGGGTCGCTACCGGGGAGCTGTTTTTT.

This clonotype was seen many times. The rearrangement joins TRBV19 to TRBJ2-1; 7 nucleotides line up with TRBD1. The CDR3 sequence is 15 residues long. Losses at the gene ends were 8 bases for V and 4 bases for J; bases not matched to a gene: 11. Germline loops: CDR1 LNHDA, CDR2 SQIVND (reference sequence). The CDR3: CASSLDRKGYNEQFF. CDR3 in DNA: TGTGCCAGTTCCCTGGACAGGAAGGGATACAATGAGCAGTTCTTC.

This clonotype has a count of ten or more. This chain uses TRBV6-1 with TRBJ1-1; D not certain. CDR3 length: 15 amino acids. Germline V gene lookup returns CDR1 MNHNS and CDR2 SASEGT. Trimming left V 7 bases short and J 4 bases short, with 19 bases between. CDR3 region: CASTRQTSLGTEAFF. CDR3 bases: TGTGCCAGCACCCGGCAGACGAGTTTGGGCACTGAAGCTTTCTTT.

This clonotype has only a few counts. CDR3 sequence: CASSLGRVEDTQYF. For the CDR3, the DNA is TGTGCCAGCAGCTTAGGACGAGTTGAAGATACGCAGTATTTT. The rearrangement joins TRBV7-8 to TRBJ2-3; D uncertain. The CDR3 is made up of 14 amino acids. The germline V gene encodes CDR1 SGHVS and CDR2 FQNEAQ. Trimming left V 1 base short and J 5 bases short, with 10 bases between.

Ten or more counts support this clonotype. The CDR3 DNA follows: TGTGCCAGCAGTGAATGGGCTAGCGGGGGCCTCAATGAGCAGTTCTTC. Amino acids: CASSEWASGGLNEQFF. V usage is TRBV2 and J usage is TRBJ2-1; TRBD2 matches at 10 bases. With V trimmed by 2 bases and J by 6 bases, 7 bases remained unmatched. Germline loops: CDR1 SNHLY, CDR2 FYNNEI. This CDR3 region has 16 residues.

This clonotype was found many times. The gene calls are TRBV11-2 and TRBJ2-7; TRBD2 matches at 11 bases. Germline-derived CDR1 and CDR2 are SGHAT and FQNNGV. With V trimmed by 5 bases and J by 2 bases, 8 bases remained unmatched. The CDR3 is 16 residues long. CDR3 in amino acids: CASSAGLAGGTYEQYF. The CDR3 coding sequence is TGTGCCAGCAGCGCGGGTCTAGCGGGGGGCACCTACGAGCAGTACTTC.

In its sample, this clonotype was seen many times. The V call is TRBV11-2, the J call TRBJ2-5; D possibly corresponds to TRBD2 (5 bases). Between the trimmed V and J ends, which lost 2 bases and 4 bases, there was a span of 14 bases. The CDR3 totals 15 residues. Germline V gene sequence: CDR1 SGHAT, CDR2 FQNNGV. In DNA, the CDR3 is TGTGCCAGCAGCTTAAGTTTCGGGAACGGAGAGACCCAGTACTTC. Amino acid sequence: CASSLSFGNGETQYF.

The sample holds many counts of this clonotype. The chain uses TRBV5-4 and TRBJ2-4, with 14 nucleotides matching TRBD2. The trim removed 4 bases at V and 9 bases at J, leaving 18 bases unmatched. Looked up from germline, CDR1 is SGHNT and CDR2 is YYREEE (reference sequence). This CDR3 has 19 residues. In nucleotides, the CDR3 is TGTGCCAGCAGCGTGGGGCGGACTAGCGGGGGGTCTCGGGCAATCATTCAGTACTTC. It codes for CASSVGRTSGGSRAIIQYF.

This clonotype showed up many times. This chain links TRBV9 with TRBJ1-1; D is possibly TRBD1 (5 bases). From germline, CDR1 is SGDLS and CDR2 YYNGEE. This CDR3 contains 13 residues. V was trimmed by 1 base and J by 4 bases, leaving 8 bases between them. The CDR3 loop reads CASSVFQGTEAFF. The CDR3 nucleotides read TGTGCCAGCAGCGTATTCCAGGGCACTGAAGCTTTCTTT.

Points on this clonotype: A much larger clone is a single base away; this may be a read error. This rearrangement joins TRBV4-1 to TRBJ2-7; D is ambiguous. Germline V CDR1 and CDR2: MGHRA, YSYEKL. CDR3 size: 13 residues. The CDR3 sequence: CASSQLILYEQCF. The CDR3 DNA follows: TGCGCCAGCAGCCAACTGATCCTCTACGAGCAGTGCTTC.

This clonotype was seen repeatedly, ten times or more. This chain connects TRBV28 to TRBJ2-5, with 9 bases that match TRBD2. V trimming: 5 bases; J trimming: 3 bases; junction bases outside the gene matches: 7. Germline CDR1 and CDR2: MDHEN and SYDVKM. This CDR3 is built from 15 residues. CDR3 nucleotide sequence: TGTGCCAGCAGTCGCTTAGCGGGGGCCGAAGAGACCCAGTACTTC. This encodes CASSRLAGAEETQYF.

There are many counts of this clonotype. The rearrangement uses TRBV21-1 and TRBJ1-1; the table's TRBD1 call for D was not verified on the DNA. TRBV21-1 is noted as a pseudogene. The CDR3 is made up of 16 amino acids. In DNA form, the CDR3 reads TGTGCCAGCAGCTCCCGGGACAGGGGCCGCGGACTGAAGCTTTTCTTT. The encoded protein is CASSSRDRGRGLKLFF.

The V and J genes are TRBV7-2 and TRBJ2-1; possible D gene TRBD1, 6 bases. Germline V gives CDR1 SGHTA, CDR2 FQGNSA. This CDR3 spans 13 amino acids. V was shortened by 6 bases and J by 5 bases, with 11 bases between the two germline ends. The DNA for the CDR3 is TGTGCCAGCAGTTTAACAGGGAACAATGAGCAGTTCTTC. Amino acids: CASSLTGNNEQFF.

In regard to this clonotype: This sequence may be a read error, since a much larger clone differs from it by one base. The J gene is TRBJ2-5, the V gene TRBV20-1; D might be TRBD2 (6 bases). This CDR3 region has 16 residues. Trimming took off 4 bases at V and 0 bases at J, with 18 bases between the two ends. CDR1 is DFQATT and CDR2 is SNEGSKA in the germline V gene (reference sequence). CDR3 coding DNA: TGCAGTGCTAAACGAGGAGGCCTAGCGAACCAAGAGACCCAGTACTTC. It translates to CSAKRGGLANQETQYF.

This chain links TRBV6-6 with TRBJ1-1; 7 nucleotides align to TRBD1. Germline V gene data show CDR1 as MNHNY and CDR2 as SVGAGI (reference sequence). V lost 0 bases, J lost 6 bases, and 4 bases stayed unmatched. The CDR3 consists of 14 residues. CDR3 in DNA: TGTGCCAGCAGTTACTCCGACAGGGCCGCTGAAGCTTTCTTT. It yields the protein CASSYSDRAAEAFF.

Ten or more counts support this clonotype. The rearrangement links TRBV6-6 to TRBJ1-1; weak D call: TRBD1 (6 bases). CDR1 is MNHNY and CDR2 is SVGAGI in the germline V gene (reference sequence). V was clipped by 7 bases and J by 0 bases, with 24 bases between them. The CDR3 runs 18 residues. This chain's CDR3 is CASTNQGQVNVMNTEAFF. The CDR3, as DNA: TGTGCCAGCACCAACCAGGGGCAGGTGAATGTGATGAACACTGAAGCTTTCTTT.

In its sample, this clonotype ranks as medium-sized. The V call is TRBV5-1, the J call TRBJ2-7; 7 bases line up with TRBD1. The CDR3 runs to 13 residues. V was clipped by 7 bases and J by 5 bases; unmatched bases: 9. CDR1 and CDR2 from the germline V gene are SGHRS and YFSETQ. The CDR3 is CASAKTGSHEQYF. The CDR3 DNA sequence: TGCGCCAGCGCAAAGACAGGGAGCCACGAGCAGTACTTC.

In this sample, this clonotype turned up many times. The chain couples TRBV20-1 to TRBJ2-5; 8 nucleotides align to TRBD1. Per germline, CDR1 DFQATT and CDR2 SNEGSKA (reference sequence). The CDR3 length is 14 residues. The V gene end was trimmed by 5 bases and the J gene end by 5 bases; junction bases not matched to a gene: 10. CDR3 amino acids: CSASDRGSLETQYF. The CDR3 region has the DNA TGCAGTGCTTCCGACAGGGGAAGTCTGGAGACCCAGTACTTC.

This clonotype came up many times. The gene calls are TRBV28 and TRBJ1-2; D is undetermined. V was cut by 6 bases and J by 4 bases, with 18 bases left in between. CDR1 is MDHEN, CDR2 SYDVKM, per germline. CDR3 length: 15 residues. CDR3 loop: CASSRTDTTLYGYTF. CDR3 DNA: TGTGCCAGCAGCCGTACTGACACTACCCTCTATGGCTACACCTTC.

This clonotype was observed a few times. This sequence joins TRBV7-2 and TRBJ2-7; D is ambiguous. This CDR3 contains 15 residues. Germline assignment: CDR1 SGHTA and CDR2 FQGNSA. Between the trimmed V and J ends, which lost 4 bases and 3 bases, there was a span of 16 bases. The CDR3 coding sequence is TGTGCCAGCAGCTCGGCGAGCCTAGGTGGCTACGAGCAGTACTTC. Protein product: CASSSASLGGYEQYF. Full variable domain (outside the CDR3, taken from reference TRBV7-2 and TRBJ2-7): GAGVSQSPSNKVTEKGKDVELRCDPISGHTALYWYRQSLGQGLEFLIYFQGNSAPDKSGLPSDRFSAERTGGSVSTLTIQRTQQEDSAVYLCASSSASLGGYEQYFGPGTRLTVT.

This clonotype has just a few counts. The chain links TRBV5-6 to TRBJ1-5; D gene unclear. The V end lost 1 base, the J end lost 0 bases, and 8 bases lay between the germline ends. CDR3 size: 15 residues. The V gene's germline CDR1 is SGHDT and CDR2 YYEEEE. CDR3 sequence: CASSLNVYSNQPQHF. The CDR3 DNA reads TGTGCCAGCAGCTTGAACGTGTATAGCAATCAGCCCCAGCATTTT.

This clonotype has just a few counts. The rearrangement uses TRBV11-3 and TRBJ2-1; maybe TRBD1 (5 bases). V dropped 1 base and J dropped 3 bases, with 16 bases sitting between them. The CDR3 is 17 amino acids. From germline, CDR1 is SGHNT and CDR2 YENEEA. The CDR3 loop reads CASSLGDRRQIYNEQFF. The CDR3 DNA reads TGTGCCAGCAGCTTAGGAGACAGAAGGCAAATCTACAATGAGCAGTTCTTC. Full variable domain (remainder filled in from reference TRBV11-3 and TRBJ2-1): EAGVVQSPRYKIIEKKQPVAFWCNPISGHNTLYWYLQNLGQGPELLIRYENEEAVDDSQLPKDRFSAERLKGVDSTLKIQPAELGDSAVYLCASSLGDRRQIYNEQFFGPGTRLTVL.

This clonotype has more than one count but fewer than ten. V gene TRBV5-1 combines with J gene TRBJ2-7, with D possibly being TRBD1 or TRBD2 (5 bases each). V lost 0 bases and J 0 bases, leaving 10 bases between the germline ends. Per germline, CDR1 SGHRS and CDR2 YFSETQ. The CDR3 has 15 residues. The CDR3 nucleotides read TGCGCCAGCAGCTTGGCTGGGGGTGGCTCCTACGAGCAGTACTTC. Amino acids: CASSLAGGGSYEQYF.

CDR3 in DNA: TGCAGCGTTGTCCGCGGCCCTGAAGCTTTCTTT. It codes for CSVVRGPEAFF. The chain has TRBV29-1 and TRBJ1-1; D call uncertain. CDR1 SQVTM and CDR2 ANQGSEA come from the germline V gene. Trimming stripped 4 bases from V and 6 bases from J, with 9 bases between. The CDR3 totals 11 residues.

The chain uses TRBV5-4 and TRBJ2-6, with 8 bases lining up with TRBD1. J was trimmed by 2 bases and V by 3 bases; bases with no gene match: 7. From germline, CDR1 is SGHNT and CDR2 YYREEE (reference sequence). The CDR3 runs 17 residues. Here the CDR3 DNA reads TGTGCCAGCAGCTCCCAGGGGGCGCTACCTGGGGCCAACGTCCTGACTTTC. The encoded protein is CASSSQGALPGANVLTF. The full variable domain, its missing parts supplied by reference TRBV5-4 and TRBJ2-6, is ETGVTQSPTHLIKTRGQQVTLRCSSQSGHNTVSWYQQALGQGPQFIFQYYREEENGRGNFPPRFSGLQFPNYSSELNVNALELDDSALYLCASSSQGALPGANVLTFGAGSRLTVL.

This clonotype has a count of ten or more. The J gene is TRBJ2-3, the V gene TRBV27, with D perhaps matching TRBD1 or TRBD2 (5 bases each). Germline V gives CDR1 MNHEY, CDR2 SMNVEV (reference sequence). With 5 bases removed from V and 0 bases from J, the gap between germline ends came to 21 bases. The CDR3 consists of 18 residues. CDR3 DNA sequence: TGTGCCAGCAGTCCAAAACCTCCCCGGGGCACGAGCACAGATACGCAGTATTTT. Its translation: CASSPKPPRGTSTDTQYF.

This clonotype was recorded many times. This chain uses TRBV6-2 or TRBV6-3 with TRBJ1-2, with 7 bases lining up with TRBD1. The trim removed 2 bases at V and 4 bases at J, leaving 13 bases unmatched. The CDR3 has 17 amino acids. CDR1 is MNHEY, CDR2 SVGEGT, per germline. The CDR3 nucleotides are TGTGCCAGCAGTTACCGACGCCCATTCCGGGACAGCTATGGCTACACCTTC. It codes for CASSYRRPFRDSYGYTF.

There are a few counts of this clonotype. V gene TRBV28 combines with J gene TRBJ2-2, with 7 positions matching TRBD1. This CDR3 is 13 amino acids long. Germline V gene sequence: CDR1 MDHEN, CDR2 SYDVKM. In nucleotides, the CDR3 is TGTGCTACAGGGGTCGCGAACACCGGGGAGCTGTTTTTT. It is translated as CATGVANTGELFF.

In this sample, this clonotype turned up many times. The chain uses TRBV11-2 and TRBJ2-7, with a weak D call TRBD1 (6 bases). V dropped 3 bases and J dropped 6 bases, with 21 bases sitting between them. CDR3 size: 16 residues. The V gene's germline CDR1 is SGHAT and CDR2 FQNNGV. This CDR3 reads CASSLTGRGRRSEQYF. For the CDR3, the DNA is TGTGCCAGCAGCTTGACCGGCAGGGGACGGCGGTCCGAGCAGTACTTC.